The subject of this entry is one T cell receptor beta chain. The source of the sample is a study of control samples from healthy donors and cancer patients. The CDR3 runs to 13 residues. The J segment lost 2 bases and the V segment lost 6 bases, leaving 1 base of the junction unmatched. Repertoires were generated with immunoSEQ multiplex PCR, while TCRdb's copy carries only in-frame clones and drops some. This table has 100,000 to 150,000 clones, about nine tenths appearing once. The TCR comes from a middle-aged man in good health. This rearrangement joins TRBV12-3 or TRBV12-4 to TRBJ2-5; 9 nucleotides match TRBD2. The sample comprised blood. The CDR3: CASRTSGQETQYF. The CDR3 DNA sequence: TGTGCCAGCAGGACTAGCGGACAAGAGACCCAGTACTTC.